This T cell receptor (beta chain) is from a study of glioma-infiltrating T cells. Study findings and constraints: Tissue and blood shared very few CDR3 sequences. Above-expected tissue-blood divergence occurred in all gliomas, most in low-grade ones.

This clonotype was seen many times. The antigen is not known. Between the trimmed V and J ends, which lost 0 bases and 6 bases, there was a span of 8 bases. Germline V gene lookup returns CDR1 MGHRA and CDR2 YSYEKL. CDR3 length: 13 amino acids. Using RNA template, CDR3s of TCR alpha and beta were amplified with iRepertoire arm-PCR. One-step reverse transcription and amplification started from approximately 100-400 ng of tissue mRNA or PBMC total RNA. TCRdb analysed the multiplex PCR reads with MiXCR anew, one entry per CDR3 protein. The sample includes 9,500 to 15,000 distinct CDR3 sequences, more than 25% seen only once; the top ten take approximately 40%.

This receptor was identified in a human donor with low-grade glioma or glioblastoma, undergoing nonglioma brain surgery, or in good health (not recorded which). Sequences were obtained from glioma tissue, nonneoplastic brain tissue, or PBMCs (not recorded which). The V and J genes are TRBV4-1 and TRBJ1-2; D gene unclear. The CDR3 sequence is CASSQERDHGYTF. The DNA for the CDR3 is TGCGCCAGCAGCCAAGAGAGGGATCATGGCTACACCTTC.